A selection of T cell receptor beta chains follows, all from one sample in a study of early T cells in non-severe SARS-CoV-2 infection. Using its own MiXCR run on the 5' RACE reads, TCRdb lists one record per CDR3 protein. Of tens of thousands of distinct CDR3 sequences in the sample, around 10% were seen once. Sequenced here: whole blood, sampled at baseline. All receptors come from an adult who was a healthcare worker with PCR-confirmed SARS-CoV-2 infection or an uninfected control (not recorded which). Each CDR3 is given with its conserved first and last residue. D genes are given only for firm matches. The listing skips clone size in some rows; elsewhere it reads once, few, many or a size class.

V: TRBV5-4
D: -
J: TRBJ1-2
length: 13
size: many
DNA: TGTGCCAGCAGCTTGGAGACGAACTATGGCTACACCTTC
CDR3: CASSLETNYGYTF

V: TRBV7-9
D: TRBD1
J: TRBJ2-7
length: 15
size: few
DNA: TGTGCCAGCAACCCAACCCGGGACAGGGAATACGAGCAGTACTTC
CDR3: CASNPTRDREYEQYF

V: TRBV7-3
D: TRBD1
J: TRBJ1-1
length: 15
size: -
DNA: TGTGCCAGCAGCCCAACTGGGACAGTGAACACTGAAGCTTTCTTT
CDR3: CASSPTGTVNTEAFF

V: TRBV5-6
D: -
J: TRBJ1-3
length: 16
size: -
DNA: TGTGCCAGCAGCTTGAGGAGGGAAACGGGCGGAAACACCATATATTTT
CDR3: CASSLRRETGGNTIYF

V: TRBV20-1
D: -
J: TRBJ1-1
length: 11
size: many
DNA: TGCAGTGCTAGGATTTACACTGAAGCTTTCTTT
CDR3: CSARIYTEAFF

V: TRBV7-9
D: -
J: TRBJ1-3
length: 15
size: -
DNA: TGTGCCAGCAGCACATCACAGGGTGACGTAAACACCATATATTTT
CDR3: CASSTSQGDVNTIYF

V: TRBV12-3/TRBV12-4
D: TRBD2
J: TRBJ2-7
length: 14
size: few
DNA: TGTGCCAGCAGGGTTAGCGGGAGGCTGAACGAGCAGTACTTC
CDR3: CASRVSGRLNEQYF

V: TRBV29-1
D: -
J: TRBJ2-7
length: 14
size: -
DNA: TGCAGCGTTGAAGATAGCGAGGGACCCTACGAGCAGTACTTC
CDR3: CSVEDSEGPYEQYF

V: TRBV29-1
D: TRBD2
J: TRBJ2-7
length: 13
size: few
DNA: TGCAGCGTTGACAGACTAGCGGAGAACGAGCAGTACTTC
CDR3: CSVDRLAENEQYF

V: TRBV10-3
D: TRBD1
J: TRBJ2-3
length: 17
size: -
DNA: TGTGCCATCAATCCACGGGCCGGGACAGGGGTTACAGATACGCAGTATTTT
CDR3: CAINPRAGTGVTDTQYF

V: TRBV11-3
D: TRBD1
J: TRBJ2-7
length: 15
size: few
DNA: TGTGCCAGCAGCTTAGAAGGGACAGGGGGCTACGAGCAGTACTTC
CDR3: CASSLEGTGGYEQYF

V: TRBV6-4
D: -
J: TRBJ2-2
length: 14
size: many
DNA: TGTGCCAGCAGTGCTATGGGGGACACCGGGGAGCTGTTTTTT
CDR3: CASSAMGDTGELFF

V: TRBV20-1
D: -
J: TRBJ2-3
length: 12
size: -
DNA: TGCAGTGCTCGTGACGTTACAGATACGCAGTATTTT
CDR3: CSARDVTDTQYF

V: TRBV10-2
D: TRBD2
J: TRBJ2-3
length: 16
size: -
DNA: TGCGCCAGCATTTCAAGGACTAGCGGGAGCACAGATACGCAGTATTTT
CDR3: CASISRTSGSTDTQYF

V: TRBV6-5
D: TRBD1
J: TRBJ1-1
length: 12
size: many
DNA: TGTGCCAGCAGTCACAGGGGAACTGAAGCTTTCTTT
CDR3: CASSHRGTEAFF

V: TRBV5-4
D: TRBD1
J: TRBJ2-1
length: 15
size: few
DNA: TGTGCCAGCAGCCCCGGGACAGGGAGTTTCAATGAGCAGTTCTTC
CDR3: CASSPGTGSFNEQFF

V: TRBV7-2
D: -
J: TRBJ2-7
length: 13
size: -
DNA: TGTGCCAGCAGCGGACAACGAAACCGCGAGCAGTACTTC
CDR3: CASSGQRNREQYF

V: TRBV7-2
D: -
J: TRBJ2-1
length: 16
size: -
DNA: TGTGCCAGCAGCTTAGTACCGGGGCACTCCTACAATGAGCAGTTCTTC
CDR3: CASSLVPGHSYNEQFF

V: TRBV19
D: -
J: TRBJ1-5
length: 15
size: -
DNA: TGTGCCAGTAGTATAGGGCGACGGAACAATCAGCTCCAGCATTTT
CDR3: CASSIGRRNNQLQHF

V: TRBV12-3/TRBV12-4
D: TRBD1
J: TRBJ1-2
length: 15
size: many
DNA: TGTGCCAGCAGTTCGAATTCAGGGGGCGCGGGCGGCTACACCTTC
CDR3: CASSSNSGGAGGYTF

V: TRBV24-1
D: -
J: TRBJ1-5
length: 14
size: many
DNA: TGTGCCACCAGTGAGGCAGGTGCTGGTCAGCCCCAGCATTTT
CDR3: CATSEAGAGQPQHF

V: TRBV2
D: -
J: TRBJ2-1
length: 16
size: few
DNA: TGTGCCAGCAGTGAGTTGGGCTTTCTACCCGGCGATGAGCAGTTCTTC
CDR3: CASSELGFLPGDEQFF

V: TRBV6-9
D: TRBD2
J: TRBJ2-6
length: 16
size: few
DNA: TGTGAAAACTCCCCTGCGGGAGACTCTGGGGCCAACGTCCTGACTTTC
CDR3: CENSPAGDSGANVLTF

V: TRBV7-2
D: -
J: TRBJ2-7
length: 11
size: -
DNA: TGTGCCAGCAGCCCCCTAGGCGAGCAGTACTTC
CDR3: CASSPLGEQYF

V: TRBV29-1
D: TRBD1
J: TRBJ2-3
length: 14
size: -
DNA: TGCAGCGTTGAGGGACAGGGGGCTTGGGATACGCAGTATTTT
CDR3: CSVEGQGAWDTQYF

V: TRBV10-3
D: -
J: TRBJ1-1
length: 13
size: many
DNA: TGTGCCATCAGTGCCCCAGGGGTCGCTGAAGCTTTCTTT
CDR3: CAISAPGVAEAFF

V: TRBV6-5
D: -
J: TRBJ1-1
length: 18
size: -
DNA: TGTGCCAGCAGTTACTCTTTCGGCGGATCCGCGGGGGGCACTGAAGCTTTCTTT
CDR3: CASSYSFGGSAGGTEAFF

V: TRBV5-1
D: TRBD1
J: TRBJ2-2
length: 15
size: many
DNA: TGCGCCAGCAGCTCCACAGGGGCTAACACCGGGGAGCTGTTTTTT
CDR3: CASSSTGANTGELFF

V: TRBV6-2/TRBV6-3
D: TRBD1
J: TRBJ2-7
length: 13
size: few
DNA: TGTGCCAGCACCCGGGACAGATACTACGAGCAGTACTTC
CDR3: CASTRDRYYEQYF

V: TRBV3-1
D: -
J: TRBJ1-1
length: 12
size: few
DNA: TGTGCCAGCAGCCAGGGGGGAAAGACAGCTTTCTTT
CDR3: CASSQGGKTAFF

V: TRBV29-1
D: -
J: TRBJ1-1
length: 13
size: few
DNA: TGCAGCGTTCTACGGTATATGAACACTGAAGCTTTCTTT
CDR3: CSVLRYMNTEAFF

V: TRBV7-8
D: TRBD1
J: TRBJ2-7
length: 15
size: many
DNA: TGTGCCAGCAGCCAAGGACAGGGGCCTTCCTACGAGCAGTACTTC
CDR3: CASSQGQGPSYEQYF

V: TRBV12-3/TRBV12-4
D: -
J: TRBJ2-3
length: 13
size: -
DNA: TGTGCCAGCAGGGCAGAGAGCACAGATACGCAGTATTTT
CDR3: CASRAESTDTQYF

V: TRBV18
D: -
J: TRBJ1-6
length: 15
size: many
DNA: TGTGCCAGCTCGTACCCGGGCGGGGTCGATTCACCCCTCCACTTT
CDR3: CASSYPGGVDSPLHF

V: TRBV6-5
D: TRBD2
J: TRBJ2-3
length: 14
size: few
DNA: TGTGCCACCCGCCTGATAGCGGGGGGGCGCACGCAGTATTTT
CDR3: CATRLIAGGRTQYF

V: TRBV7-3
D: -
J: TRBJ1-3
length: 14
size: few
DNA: TGTGCCAGCAGCCTACAGAGCTCTGGAAACACCATATATTTT
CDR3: CASSLQSSGNTIYF

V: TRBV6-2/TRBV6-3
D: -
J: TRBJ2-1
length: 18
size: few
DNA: TGTGCCAGCAGTCAACACGGAGGGACTTCTCACCCCTACAATGAGCAGTTCTTC
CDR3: CASSQHGGTSHPYNEQFF

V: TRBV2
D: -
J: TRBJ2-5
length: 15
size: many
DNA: TGTGCCAGCAGTGACAGTGTTGGGGGCGTTGAGACCCAGTACTTC
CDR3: CASSDSVGGVETQYF

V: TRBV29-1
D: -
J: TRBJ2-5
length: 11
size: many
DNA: TGCAGCGCCTCCGCCCTGGAGACCCAGTACTTC
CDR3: CSASALETQYF

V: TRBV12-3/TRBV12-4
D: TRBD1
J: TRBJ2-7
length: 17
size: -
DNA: TGTGCCAGCAGTTTACTCTATGGGACAGGGGCGCGGGACGAGCAGTACTTC
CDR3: CASSLLYGTGARDEQYF

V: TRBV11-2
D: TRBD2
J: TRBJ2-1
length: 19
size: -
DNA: TGTGCCAGCAGCTTAGATTGGATAGCGGGAGGCCCTTTTTACAATGAGCAGTTCTTC
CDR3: CASSLDWIAGGPFYNEQFF

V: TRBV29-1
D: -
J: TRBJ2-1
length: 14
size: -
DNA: TGCAGCGTTGAAGCCGTTAGCTCCTACAATGAGCAGTTCTTC
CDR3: CSVEAVSSYNEQFF

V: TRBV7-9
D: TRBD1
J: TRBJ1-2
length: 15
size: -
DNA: TGTGCCAGCAGCCAACTTGGACAGGGCGGCTATGGCTACACCTTC
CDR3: CASSQLGQGGYGYTF

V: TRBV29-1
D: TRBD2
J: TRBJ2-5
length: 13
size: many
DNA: TGCAGCGTTCAAGCGGGAGTCGGAGAGACCCAGTACTTC
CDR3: CSVQAGVGETQYF

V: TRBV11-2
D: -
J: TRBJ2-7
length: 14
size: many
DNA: TGTGCCAGCAGCCCAATAGGGAGCTCCTACGAGCAGTACTTC
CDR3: CASSPIGSSYEQYF

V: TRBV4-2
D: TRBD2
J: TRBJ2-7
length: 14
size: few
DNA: TGTGCCAGCAGCCAGACTAGCGGGATATACGAGCAGTACTTC
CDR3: CASSQTSGIYEQYF

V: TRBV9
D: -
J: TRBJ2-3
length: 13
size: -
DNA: TGTGCCAGCAGCGTCGGACAGAGAGATACGCAGTATTTT
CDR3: CASSVGQRDTQYF

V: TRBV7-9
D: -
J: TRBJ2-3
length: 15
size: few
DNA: TGTGCCAGCACCCTCGGAGGGGGCTGGGCAGATACGCAGTATTTT
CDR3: CASTLGGGWADTQYF

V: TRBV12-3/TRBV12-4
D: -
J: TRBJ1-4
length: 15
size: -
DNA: TGTGCCAGCAGTTCACAGCGCCCGGGAAATGAAAAACTGTTTTTT
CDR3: CASSSQRPGNEKLFF

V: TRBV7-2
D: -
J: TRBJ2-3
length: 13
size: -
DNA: TGTGCCAGCAGCTTAGTGGGCTGGGATACGCAGTATTTT
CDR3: CASSLVGWDTQYF

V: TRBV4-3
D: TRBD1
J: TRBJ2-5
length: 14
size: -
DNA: TGCGCCAGCAGAACCGACAGGGGCGGAGAGACCCAGTACTTC
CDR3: CASRTDRGGETQYF

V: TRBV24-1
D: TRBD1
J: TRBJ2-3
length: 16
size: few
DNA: TGTGCCACCAGTGATGCCGGGACAGGCGGCGCAGATACGCAGTATTTT
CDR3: CATSDAGTGGADTQYF

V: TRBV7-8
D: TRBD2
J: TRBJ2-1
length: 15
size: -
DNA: TGTGCCAGCAGCTCATTAGGACTAGCGAGGGCTGAGCAGTTCTTC
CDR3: CASSSLGLARAEQFF

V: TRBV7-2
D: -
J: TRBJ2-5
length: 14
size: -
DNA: TGTGCCAGCAGCGTATGGGGGGCTGGGGAGACCCAGTACTTC
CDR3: CASSVWGAGETQYF

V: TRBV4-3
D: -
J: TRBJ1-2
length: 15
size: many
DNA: TGCGCCAGCAGCCAAGATGTCCAGTTAAACTATGGCTACACCTTC
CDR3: CASSQDVQLNYGYTF

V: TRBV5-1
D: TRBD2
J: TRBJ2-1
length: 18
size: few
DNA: TGCGCCAGCAGCTTGGGGACTAGCGGGAGGATCTCCTACAATGAGCAGTTCTTC
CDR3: CASSLGTSGRISYNEQFF

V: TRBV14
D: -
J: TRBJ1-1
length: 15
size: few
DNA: TGTGCCAGCAGCCTTACCTCCCTGAGGAACACTGAAGCTTTCTTT
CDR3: CASSLTSLRNTEAFF